Detailed here is one TCR beta chain. The data stem from a study of spatial heterogeneity in lung cancer. This CDR3 region has 17 residues. Germline V gene sequence: CDR1 DFQATT, CDR2 SNEGSKA (reference sequence). The V and J ends lost 0 bases and 4 bases, in that order; junction bases with no gene match: 11. Time point described: sample taken at primary tumor resection. No cell sorting; template was whole RNA from tumor, lung tissue or PBMC. TCRdb recomputed calls from the 5' RACE reads with MiXCR, one row per CDR3 protein. This table has some 47,000 distinct CDR3 sequences, roughly 7.6% appearing once.

This sequence was found in a female donor with early-stage non-small cell lung cancer. The specimen was PBMCs, collected at surgery. The genes are TRBV20-1 and TRBJ1-2, with 10 bases lining up with TRBD1. This chain's CDR3 is CSARDPLQDRGSYGYTF. The DNA for the CDR3 is TGCAGTGCTAGAGACCCCCTCCAGGACAGGGGGAGCTATGGCTACACCTTC.